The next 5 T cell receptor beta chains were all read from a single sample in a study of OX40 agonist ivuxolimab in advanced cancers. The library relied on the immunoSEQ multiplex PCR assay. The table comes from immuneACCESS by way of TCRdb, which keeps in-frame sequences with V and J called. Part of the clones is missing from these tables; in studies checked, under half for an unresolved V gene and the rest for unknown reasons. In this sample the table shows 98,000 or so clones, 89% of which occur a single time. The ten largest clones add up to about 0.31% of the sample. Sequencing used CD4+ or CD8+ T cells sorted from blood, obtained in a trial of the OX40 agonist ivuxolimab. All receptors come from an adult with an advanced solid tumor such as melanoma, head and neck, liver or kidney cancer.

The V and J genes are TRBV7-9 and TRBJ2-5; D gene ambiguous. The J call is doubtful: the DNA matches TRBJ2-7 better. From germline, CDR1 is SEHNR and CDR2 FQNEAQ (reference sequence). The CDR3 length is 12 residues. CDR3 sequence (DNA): TGTGCCAGCAGCTTGAGGCCGGGCGAGCAGTACTTC. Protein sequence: CASSLRPGEQYF.

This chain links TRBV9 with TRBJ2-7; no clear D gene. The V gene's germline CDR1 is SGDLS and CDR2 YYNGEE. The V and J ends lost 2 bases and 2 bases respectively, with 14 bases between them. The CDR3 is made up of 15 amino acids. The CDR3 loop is CASSVAPELTYEQYF. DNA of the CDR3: TGTGCCAGCAGCGTGGCCCCGGAGCTGACCTACGAGCAGTACTTC.

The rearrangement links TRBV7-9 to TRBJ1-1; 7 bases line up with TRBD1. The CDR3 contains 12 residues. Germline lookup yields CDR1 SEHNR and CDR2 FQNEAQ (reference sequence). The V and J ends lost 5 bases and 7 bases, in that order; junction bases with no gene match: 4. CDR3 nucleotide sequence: TGTGCCAGCAGCCCTAACAGGGGTGAAGCTTTCTTT. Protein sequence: CASSPNRGEAFF. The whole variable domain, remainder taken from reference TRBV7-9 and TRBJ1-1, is DTGVSQNPRHKITKRGQNVTFRCDPISEHNRLYWYRQTLGQGPEFLTYFQNEAQLEKSRLLSDRFSAERPKGSFSTLEIQRTEQGDSAMYLCASSPNRGEAFFGQGTRLTVV.

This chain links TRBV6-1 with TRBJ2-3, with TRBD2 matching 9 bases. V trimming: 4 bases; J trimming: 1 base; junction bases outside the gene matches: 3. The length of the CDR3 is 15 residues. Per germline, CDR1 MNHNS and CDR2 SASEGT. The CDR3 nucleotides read TGTGCCAGCAGTGCGGCGGGAGGGGGCACAGATACGCAGTATTTT. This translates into CASSAAGGGTDTQYF.

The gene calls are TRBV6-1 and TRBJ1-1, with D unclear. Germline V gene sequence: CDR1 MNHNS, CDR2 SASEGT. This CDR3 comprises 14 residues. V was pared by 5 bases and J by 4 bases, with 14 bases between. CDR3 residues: CASSLGHAGTEAFF. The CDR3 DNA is TGTGCCAGCAGTTTAGGTCATGCGGGCACTGAAGCTTTCTTT.